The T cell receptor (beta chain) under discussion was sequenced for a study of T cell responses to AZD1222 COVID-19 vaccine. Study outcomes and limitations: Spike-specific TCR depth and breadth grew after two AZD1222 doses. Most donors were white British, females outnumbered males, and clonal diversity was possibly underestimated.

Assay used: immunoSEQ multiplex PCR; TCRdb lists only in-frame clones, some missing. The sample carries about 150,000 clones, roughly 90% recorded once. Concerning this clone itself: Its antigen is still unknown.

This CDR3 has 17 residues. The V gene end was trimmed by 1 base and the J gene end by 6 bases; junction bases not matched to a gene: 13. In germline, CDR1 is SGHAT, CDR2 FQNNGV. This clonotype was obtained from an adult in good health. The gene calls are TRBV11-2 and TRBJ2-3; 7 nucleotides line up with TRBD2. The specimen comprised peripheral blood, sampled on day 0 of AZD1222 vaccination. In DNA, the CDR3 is TGTGCCAGCAGCTTAGGGGCCTGGTCGGGGGGATCGGATACGCAGTATTTT. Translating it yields CASSLGAWSGGSDTQYF.